Below, one T cell receptor beta chain is given with its context. Antigen unknown. V lost 8 bases and J lost 1; bases outside the gene matches: 5. This CDR3 contains 14 residues. Germline values: CDR1 SNHLY, CDR2 FYNNEI. Barcoded TCR alpha and TCR beta cDNA libraries with UMIs came from 5'RACE using constant-segment primers. TCRdb fed the 5' RACE reads into MiXCR, producing one record per CDR3 protein. The table has about 500,000 distinct CDR3 sequences, roughly 21% seen once. The entry originates in a study of T-cell memory formation after mild COVID-19. General study points: Clones that contracted clustered mainly in CM and EM if CD4+ and in EMRA if CD8+.

The sequenced material came from PBMCs or a T cell subset sorted from them (not recorded which). This clonotype was sampled from an adult woman who had mild COVID-19 (a few samples of this study predate the infection). Cell type and time point are not known. The chain links TRBV2 to TRBJ2-7; 10 positions match TRBD1. The CDR3 loop reads CASGGTGASYEQYF. CDR3 coding DNA: TGTGCCAGCGGCGGGACAGGGGCTTCCTACGAGCAGTACTTC.